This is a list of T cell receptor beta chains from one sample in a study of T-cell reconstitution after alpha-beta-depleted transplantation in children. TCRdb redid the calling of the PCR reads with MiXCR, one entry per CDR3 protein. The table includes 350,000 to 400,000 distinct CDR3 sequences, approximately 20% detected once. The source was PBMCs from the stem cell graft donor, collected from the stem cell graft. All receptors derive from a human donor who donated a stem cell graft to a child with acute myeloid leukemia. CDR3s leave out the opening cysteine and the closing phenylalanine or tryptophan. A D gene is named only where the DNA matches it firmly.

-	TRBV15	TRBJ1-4	ATSNGGWEKLF
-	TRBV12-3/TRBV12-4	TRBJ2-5	ASSLGTPWQETQY
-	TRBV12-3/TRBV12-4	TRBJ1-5	ASSSHRDQPQH
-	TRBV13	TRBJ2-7	ASNRAGTGEQY
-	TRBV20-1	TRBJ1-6	SAPHGQRSYNSPLH
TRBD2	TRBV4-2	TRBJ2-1	ASSQSGLAGVNEQF
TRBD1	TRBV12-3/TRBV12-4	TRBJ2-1	ASSPSGTGFDNEQF
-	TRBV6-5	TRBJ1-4	ASSYSTKQGAWKKLF
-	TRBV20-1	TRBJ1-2	SAQAGRGYT
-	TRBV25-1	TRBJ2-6	ASSFGQGGSGANVLT
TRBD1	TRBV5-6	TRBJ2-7	ASSAIFGQGAEQY
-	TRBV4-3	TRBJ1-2	ASSLAVMSRRGYT
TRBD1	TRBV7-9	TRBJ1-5	ASSPPGQGDQPQH
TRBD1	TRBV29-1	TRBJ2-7	SVLGQGFEQY
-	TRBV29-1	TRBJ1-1	SVGPDEAF
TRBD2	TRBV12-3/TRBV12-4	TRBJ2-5	ASSFYGPASGRLAQETQY
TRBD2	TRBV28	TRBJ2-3	ASTTLAGGGTDTQY
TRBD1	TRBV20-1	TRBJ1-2	SGQGVDGYT
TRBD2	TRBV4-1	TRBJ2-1	ASSQALLAGEGGERSYNEQF
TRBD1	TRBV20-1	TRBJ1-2	SVGTGTYGYT
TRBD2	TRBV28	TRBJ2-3	ASMESGGPTDTQY
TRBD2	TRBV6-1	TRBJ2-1	ASSEALGGGSPYNEQF
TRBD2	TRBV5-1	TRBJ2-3	ASSLLAGVETDTQY
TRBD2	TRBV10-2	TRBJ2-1	ASRWLAGGYNEQF
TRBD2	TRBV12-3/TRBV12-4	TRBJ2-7	ASSPGLVSDEQY
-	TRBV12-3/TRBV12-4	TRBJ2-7	ASSFRGLSYEQY
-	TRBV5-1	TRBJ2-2	ASSPATANTGELF
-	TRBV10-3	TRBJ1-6	AISRQGDSPLH
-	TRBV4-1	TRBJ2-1	ASSQQVSGSSYNEQF
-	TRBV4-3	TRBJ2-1	ASSQVAFGGEQF
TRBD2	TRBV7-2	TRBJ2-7	ASRPTSGSPHEQY